This T cell receptor beta chain derives from a study of somatic mutations in cytotoxic T cells in rheumatoid arthritis. The wider study: Several of the V beta antibody-stained T-cell populations were flow-sorted at nearly 100% purity; V beta1+ cells were among them and were sequenced for TCRB.

Sequencing used immunoSEQ multiplex PCR; TCRdb keeps in-frame clones, though not all of them. This table holds approximately 13,000 clones, over 70% found once. Germline V lookup: CDR1 MDHEN, CDR2 SYDVKM. Trimming shortened V by 5 bases and J by 4 bases, and 6 bases separated the two germline ends. The CDR3 covers 12 residues. The origin of this receptor is an adult with rheumatoid arthritis. The specimen was CD8+ T cells sorted from blood. J is TRBJ1-3 and V is TRBV28; D not resolved. CDR3 residues: CASSLGGNTIYF. The CDR3, as DNA: TGTGCCAGCAGTCTTGGGGGAAACACCATATATTTT.